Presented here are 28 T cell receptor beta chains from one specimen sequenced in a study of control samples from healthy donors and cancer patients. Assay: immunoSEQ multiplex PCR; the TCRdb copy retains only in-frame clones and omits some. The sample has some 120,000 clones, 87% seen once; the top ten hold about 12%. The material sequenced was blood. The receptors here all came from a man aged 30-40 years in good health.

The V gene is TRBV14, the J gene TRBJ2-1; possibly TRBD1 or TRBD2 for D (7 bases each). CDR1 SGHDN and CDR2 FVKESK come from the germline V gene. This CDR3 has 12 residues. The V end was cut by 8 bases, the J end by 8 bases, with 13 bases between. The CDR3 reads CASGRGGDEQFF. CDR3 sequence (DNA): TGTGCCAGCGGCAGGGGGGGGGATGAGCAGTTCTTC.

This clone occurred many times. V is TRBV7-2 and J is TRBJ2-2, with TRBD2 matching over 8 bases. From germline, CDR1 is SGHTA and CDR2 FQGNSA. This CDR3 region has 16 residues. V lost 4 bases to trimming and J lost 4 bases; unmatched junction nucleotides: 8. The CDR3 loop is CASSSRGGGPTGELFF. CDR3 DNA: TGTGCCAGCAGCTCCCGGGGGGGCGGTCCCACCGGGGAGCTGTTTTTT. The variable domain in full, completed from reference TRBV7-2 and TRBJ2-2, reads GAGVSQSPSNKVTEKGKDVELRCDPISGHTALYWYRQSLGQGLEFLIYFQGNSAPDKSGLPSDRFSAERTGGSVSTLTIQRTQQEDSAVYLCASSSRGGGPTGELFFGEGSRLTVL.

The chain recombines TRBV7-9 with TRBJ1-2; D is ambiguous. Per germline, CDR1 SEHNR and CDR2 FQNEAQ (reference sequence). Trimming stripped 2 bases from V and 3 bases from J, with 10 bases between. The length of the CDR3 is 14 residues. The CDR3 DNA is TGTGCCAGCAGCTTATCCTTTAGGGACTATGGCTACACCTTC. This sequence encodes CASSLSFRDYGYTF.

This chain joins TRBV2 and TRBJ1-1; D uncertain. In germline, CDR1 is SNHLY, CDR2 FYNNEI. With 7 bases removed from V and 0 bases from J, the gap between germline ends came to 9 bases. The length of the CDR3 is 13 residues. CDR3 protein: CASILGVNTEAFF. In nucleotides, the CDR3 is TGTGCCAGCATACTCGGGGTGAACACTGAAGCTTTCTTT.

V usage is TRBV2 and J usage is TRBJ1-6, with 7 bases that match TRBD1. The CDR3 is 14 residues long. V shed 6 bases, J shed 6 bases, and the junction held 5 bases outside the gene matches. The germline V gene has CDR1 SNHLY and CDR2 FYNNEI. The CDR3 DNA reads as TGTGCCAGCAGAAGGGACAGAGGTAATTCACCCCTCCACTTT. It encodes CASRRDRGNSPLHF.

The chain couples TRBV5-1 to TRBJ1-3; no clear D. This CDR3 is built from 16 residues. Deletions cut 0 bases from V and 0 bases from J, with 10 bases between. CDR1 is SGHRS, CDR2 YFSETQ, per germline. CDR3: CASSLESANSGNTIYF. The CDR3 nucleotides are TGCGCCAGCAGCTTGGAGTCAGCTAACTCTGGAAACACCATATATTTT.

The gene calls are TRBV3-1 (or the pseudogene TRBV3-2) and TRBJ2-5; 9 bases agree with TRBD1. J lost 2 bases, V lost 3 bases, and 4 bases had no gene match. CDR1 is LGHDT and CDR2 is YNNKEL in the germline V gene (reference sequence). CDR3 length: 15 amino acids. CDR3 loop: CASSHRTGAQETQYF. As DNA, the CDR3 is TGTGCCAGCAGCCACCGGACAGGGGCACAAGAGACCCAGTACTTC.

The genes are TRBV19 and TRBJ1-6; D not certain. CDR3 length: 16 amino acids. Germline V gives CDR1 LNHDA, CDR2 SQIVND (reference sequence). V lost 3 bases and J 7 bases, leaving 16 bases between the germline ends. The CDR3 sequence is CASSINGGSRNSPLHF. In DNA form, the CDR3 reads TGTGCCAGTAGTATTAACGGAGGGTCACGAAATTCACCCCTCCACTTT.

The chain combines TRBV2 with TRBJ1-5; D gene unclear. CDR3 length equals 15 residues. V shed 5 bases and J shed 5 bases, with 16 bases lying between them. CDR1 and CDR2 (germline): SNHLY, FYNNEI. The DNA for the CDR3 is TGTGCCAGCAGTTCGACAACCGAGCGGGATCAGCCCCAGCATTTT. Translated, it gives CASSSTTERDQPQHF. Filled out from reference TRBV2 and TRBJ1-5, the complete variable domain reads EPEVTQTPSHQVTQMGQEVILRCVPISNHLYFYWYRQILGQKVEFLVSFYNNEISEKSEIFDDQFSVERPDGSNFTLKIRSTKLEDSAMYFCASSSTTERDQPQHFGDGTRLSIL.

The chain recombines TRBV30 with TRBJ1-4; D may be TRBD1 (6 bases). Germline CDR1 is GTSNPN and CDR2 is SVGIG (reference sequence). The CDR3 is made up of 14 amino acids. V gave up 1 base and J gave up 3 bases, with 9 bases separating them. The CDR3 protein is CAWSGQVPNEKLFF. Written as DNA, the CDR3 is TGTGCCTGGAGTGGACAGGTTCCTAATGAAAAACTGTTTTTT.

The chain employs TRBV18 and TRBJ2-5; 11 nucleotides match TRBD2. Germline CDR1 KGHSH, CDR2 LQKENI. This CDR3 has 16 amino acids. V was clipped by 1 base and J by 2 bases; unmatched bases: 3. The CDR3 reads CASSPRPSGGQETQYF. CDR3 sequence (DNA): TGTGCCAGCTCACCACGGCCTAGCGGGGGGCAAGAGACCCAGTACTTC.

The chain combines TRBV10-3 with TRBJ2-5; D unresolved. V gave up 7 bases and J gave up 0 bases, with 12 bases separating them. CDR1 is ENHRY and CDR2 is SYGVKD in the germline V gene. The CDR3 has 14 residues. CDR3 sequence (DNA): TGTGCCATCAAGTTGGGCGGCGACCAAGAGACCCAGTACTTC. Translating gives CAIKLGGDQETQYF.

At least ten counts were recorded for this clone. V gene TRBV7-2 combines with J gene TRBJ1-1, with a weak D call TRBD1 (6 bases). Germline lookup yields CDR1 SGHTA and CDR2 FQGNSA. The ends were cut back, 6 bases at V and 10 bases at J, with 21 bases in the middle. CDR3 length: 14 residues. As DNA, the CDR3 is TGTGCCAGCAGTCCGGCGGGGGGCGGTGAGCCAGCTTTCTTT. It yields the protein CASSPAGGGEPAFF.

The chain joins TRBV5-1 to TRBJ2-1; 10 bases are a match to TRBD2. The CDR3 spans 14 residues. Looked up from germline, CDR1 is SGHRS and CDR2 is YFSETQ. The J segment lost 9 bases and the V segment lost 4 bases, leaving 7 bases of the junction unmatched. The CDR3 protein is CASSEAGGRREQFF. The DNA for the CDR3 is TGCGCCAGCAGCGAAGCGGGGGGGCGTCGTGAGCAGTTCTTC.

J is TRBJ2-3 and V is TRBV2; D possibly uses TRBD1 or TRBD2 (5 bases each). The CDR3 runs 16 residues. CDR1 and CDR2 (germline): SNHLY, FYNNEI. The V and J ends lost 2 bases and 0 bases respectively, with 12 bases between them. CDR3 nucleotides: TGTGCCAGCAGTGAATCTTGGGACGCTAGCACAGATACGCAGTATTTT. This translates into CASSESWDASTDTQYF.

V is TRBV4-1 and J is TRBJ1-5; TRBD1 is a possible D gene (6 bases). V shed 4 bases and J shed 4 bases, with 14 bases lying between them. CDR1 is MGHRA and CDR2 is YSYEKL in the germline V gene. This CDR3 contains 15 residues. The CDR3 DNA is TGCGCCAGCAGCCGCGGGGGACAAACTAATCAGCCCCAGCATTTT. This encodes CASSRGGQTNQPQHF.

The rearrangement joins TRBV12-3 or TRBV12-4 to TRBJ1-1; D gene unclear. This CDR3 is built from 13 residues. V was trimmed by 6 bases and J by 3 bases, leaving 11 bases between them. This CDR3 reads CASSFREYTEAFF. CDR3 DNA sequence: TGTGCCAGCAGCTTCAGAGAGTACACTGAAGCTTTCTTT.

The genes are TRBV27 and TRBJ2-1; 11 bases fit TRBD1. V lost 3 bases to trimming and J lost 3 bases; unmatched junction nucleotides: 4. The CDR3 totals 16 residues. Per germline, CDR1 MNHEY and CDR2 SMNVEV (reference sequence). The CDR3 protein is CASSLAGTGGYNEQFF. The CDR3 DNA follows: TGTGCCAGCAGTTTGGCCGGGACAGGGGGCTACAATGAGCAGTTCTTC.

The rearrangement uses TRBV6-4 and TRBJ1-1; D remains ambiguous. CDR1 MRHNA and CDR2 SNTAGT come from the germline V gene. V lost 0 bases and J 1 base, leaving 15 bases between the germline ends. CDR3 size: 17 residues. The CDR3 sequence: CASSDSKGRRWNTEAFF. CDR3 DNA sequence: TGTGCCAGCAGTGACTCGAAGGGTAGGCGATGGAACACTGAAGCTTTCTTT.

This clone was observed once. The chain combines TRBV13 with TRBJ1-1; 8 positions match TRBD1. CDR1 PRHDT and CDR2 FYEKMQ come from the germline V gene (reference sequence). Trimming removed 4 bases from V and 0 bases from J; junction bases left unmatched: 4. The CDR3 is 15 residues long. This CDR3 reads CASSSTGALNTEAFF. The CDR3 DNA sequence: TGTGCCAGCAGCTCGACAGGGGCCTTGAACACTGAAGCTTTCTTT.

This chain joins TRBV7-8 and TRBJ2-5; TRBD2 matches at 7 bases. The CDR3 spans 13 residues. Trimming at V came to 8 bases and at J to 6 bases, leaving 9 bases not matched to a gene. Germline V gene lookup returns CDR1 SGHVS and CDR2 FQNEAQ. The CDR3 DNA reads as TGTGCCAGCGAGTGGAGGGGAGGGAAGACCCAGTACTTC. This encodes CASEWRGGKTQYF.

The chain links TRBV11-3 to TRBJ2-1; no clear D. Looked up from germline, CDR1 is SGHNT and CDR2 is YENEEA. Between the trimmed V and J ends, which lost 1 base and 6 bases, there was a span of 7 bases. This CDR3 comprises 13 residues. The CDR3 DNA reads TGTGCCAGCAGCTTAGGGGCTCGCAATGAGCAGTTCTTC. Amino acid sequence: CASSLGARNEQFF.

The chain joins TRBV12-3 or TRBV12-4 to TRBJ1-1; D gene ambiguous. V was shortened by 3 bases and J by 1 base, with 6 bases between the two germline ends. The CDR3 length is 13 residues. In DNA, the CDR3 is TGTGCCAGCAGTTTGTTGGAGAACACTGAAGCTTTCTTT. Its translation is CASSLLENTEAFF.

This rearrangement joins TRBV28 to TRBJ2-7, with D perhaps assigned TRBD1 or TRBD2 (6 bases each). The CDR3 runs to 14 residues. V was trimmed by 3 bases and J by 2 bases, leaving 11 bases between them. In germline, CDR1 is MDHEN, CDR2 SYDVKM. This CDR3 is CASSFSGATYEQYV. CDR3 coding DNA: TGTGCCAGCAGTTTCTCGGGGGCGACCTACGAGCAGTACGTC.

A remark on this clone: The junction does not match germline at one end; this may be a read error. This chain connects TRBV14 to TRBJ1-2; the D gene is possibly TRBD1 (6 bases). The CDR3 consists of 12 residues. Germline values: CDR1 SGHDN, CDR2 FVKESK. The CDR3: CASSHSSGGSTF. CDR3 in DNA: TGTGCCAGCAGCCACTCGTCCGGGGGCTCCACCTTC.

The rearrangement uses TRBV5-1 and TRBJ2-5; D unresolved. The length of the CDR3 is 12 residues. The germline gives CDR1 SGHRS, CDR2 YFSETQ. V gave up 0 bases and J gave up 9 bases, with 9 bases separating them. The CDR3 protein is CASSLAGGAQYF. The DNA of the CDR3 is TGCGCCAGCAGCTTGGCCGGTGGAGCCCAGTACTTC.

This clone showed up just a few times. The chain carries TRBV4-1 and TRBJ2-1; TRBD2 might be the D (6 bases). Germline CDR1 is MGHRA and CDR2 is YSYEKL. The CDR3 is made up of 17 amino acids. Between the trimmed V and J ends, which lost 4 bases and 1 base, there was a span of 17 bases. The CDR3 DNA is TGCGCCAGCAGCCGCCAGGGACTTTTCCCATCCTACAATGAGCAGTTCTTC. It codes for CASSRQGLFPSYNEQFF.

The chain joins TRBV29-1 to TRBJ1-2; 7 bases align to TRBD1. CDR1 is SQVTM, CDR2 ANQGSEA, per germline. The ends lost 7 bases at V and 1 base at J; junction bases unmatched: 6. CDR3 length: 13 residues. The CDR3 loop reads CSAQGQINYGYTF. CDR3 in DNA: TGCAGCGCTCAGGGACAGATTAACTATGGCTACACCTTC.